The 32 T cell receptor beta chains below all came from one sample that was sequenced in a study of T cells expressing NK-cell markers. TCRdb reanalyzed the 5' RACE reads and collapses them to one entry per CDR3 protein, without DNA. This table holds roughly 300,000 distinct CDR3 sequences. What was sequenced was blood T cells: a sorted CD56 or NKG2C T cell subset, CD4+ or CD8+ T cells, or bulk PBMC T cells (not recorded which). These receptors were obtained from a woman between 18 and 69 years old in good health.

V and J are TRBV4-2 and TRBJ2-6; TCRdb's D gene call, TRBD1, goes unchecked for lack of DNA. From germline, CDR1 is LGHNA and CDR2 YNFKEQ. The CDR3 consists of 16 residues. The CDR3 sequence: CASSQDWGTGANVLTF.

The chain carries TRBV20-1 and TRBJ2-1; TCRdb picks TRBD2, but there is no DNA to check that call. This CDR3 is built from 14 residues. Germline V gene sequence: CDR1 DFQATT, CDR2 SNEGSKA (reference sequence). Here the CDR3 reads CSAKRTSGRNEQFF.

This chain connects TRBV10-1 to TRBJ1-1; TCRdb's D call, TRBD1, is unchecked because there is no DNA. CDR3 size: 14 residues. In germline, CDR1 is WNHNN, CDR2 SYGVQD (reference sequence). The CDR3 protein is CASRGQGMNTEAFF.

V gene TRBV18 combines with J gene TRBJ2-2; TCRdb's assignment of TRBD2 cannot be checked, as there is no DNA. CDR3 length: 18 residues. The germline gives CDR1 KGHSH, CDR2 LQKENI. This CDR3 reads CASSPSGSGSVNTGELFF.

The gene calls are TRBV9 and TRBJ2-5; there is no DNA to check the TCRdb D call of TRBD1. Germline V CDR1 and CDR2: SGDLS, YYNGEE. This CDR3 spans 14 amino acids. CDR3 region: CASSVGQPGETQYF.

This chain uses TRBV20-1 with TRBJ2-1; TCRdb indicates TRBD2, and absent DNA this call remains unverified. Per the germline V gene, CDR1 is DFQATT and CDR2 is SNEGSKA (reference sequence). The CDR3 has 14 amino acids. The CDR3 is CSARDDPQRGEQFF.

This chain connects TRBV7-2 to TRBJ2-7. CDR1 and CDR2 (germline): SGHTA, FQGNSA. The CDR3 runs to 14 residues. CDR3 residues: CASSLVGFTYEQYF.

The chain links TRBV5-4 to TRBJ2-6; TCRdb picks TRBD1, but there is no DNA to check that call. CDR1 is SGHNT, CDR2 YYREEE, per germline (reference sequence). This CDR3 comprises 15 residues. CDR3 in amino acids: CASTTGQSGANVLTF. Looking up the rest from reference TRBV5-4 and TRBJ2-6 gives the full variable domain: ETGVTQSPTHLIKTRGQQVTLRCSSQSGHNTVSWYQQALGQGPQFIFQYYREEENGRGNFPPRFSGLQFPNYSSELNVNALELDDSALYLCASTTGQSGANVLTFGAGSRLTVL.

The chain recombines TRBV5-6 with TRBJ1-1; TCRdb calls TRBD1, which cannot be checked without DNA. Germline V gene data show CDR1 as SGHDT and CDR2 as YYEEEE. The CDR3 has 16 residues. The CDR3 region is CASSASGRGSHTEAFF.

This chain connects TRBV6-5 to TRBJ2-1. CDR1 is MNHEY, CDR2 SVGAGI, per germline. CDR3 length equals 18 residues. The CDR3 spells CASSYSVSPTPSYNEQFF.

The chain links TRBV6-2 or TRBV6-3 to TRBJ2-3; TCRdb designates TRBD1, a call that cannot be tested without DNA. The CDR3 sequence is 16 residues long. The germline V gene has CDR1 MNHEY and CDR2 SVGEGT. CDR3 sequence reads: CASSSLGQGAADTQYF.

The V and J genes are TRBV10-3 and TRBJ2-7; the TRBD1 assignment by TCRdb is unverifiable without DNA. The CDR3 contains 13 residues. The germline CDR1 and CDR2 sequences are ENHRY and SYGVKD. CDR3 region: CAISGFPGYEQYF.

CDR3 residues: CSASYVLAGVKTIHEQFF. V and J are TRBV20-1 and TRBJ2-1; TCRdb indicates TRBD2, and absent DNA this call remains unverified. CDR1 DFQATT and CDR2 SNEGSKA come from the germline V gene (reference sequence). The CDR3 has 18 residues.

This sequence joins TRBV12-3 or TRBV12-4 and TRBJ2-2; TCRdb's D call of TRBD2 is untestable without DNA. The CDR3 has 16 residues. CDR3 residues: CASSPAQTANTGELFF.

The chain combines TRBV14 with TRBJ1-1. This CDR3 is built from 14 residues. Germline CDR1 SGHDN, CDR2 FVKESK. The CDR3: CASSQIIGNTEAFF.

The chain links TRBV7-3 to TRBJ2-7; absent DNA, TCRdb's TRBD2 call cannot be checked. The CDR3 covers 13 residues. Per germline, CDR1 SGHTA and CDR2 FQGTGA. CDR3 amino acids: CASSLKFTSPQYF.

The chain has TRBV19 and TRBJ1-1. The CDR3 has 14 amino acids. CDR1 and CDR2 (germline): LNHDA, SQIVND (reference sequence). CDR3 amino acids: CASSIGQMNTEAFF.

This chain joins TRBV3-1 and TRBJ2-3; the D call of TRBD1 rests on TCRdb alone, since no DNA is present to check it. Germline V gives CDR1 LGHDT, CDR2 YNNKEL (reference sequence). The CDR3 spans 13 residues. The CDR3 sequence: CASSPGGLDTQYF.

This chain connects TRBV14 to TRBJ2-1. In germline, CDR1 is SGHDN, CDR2 FVKESK. The CDR3 is made up of 11 amino acids. The CDR3 protein is CASSQLVEQFF.

The chain uses TRBV7-9 and TRBJ2-1; with no DNA, the TCRdb D assignment of TRBD2 cannot be verified. The CDR3 is 17 amino acids. CDR1 is SEHNR and CDR2 is FQNEAQ in the germline V gene (reference sequence). The CDR3 spells CASSPQGAEREHNEQFF.

CDR3 residues: CAISPRQAPNYEQYF. The chain uses TRBV10-3 and TRBJ2-7; with no DNA, the TCRdb D assignment of TRBD1 cannot be verified. This CDR3 spans 15 amino acids. From germline, CDR1 is ENHRY and CDR2 SYGVKD.

The rearrangement links TRBV20-1 to TRBJ2-1; TCRdb calls TRBD2, which cannot be checked without DNA. The length of the CDR3 is 15 residues. Germline values: CDR1 DFQATT, CDR2 SNEGSKA (reference sequence). The CDR3 spells CSAPSLAGGPFEQFF.

The chain has TRBV11-2 and TRBJ2-3; TCRdb names TRBD2, which stays unverified in the absence of DNA. Germline V lookup: CDR1 SGHAT, CDR2 FQNNGV. This CDR3 contains 17 residues. CDR3 loop: CASSPHSAGGITDTQYF.

The chain carries TRBV4-2 and TRBJ2-1; absent DNA, TCRdb's TRBD2 call cannot be checked. This CDR3 is built from 17 residues. CDR1 is LGHNA, CDR2 YNFKEQ, per germline. The CDR3: CASSQAPGTSAYNEQFF.

V is TRBV7-2 and J is TRBJ2-4. This CDR3 has 12 residues. The germline V gene encodes CDR1 SGHTA and CDR2 FQGNSA. This CDR3 is CASSLSRDIQYF.

This chain joins TRBV11-2 and TRBJ2-3; TCRdb reports TRBD2, a call that lacks DNA to check it against. CDR1 is SGHAT and CDR2 is FQNNGV in the germline V gene. The CDR3 runs 17 residues. CDR3 residues: CASSWGRGPFLTDTQYF.

The chain carries TRBV19 and TRBJ1-5; TCRdb returns TRBD1, unconfirmable since there is no DNA. This CDR3 is 15 amino acids long. The V gene's germline CDR1 is LNHDA and CDR2 SQIVND (reference sequence). The CDR3 sequence: CATHRPGYSNQPQHF.

J is TRBJ2-3 and V is TRBV15; TCRdb proposes TRBD2, but this gene call is untestable without DNA. The CDR3 runs 15 residues. Germline CDR1 reads LNHNV; CDR2 reads YYDKDF (reference sequence). The CDR3 protein is CATSGGGHGTDTQYF.

The V gene is TRBV9, the J gene TRBJ2-2; TCRdb returns TRBD1, unconfirmable since there is no DNA. Germline V gives CDR1 SGDLS, CDR2 YYNGEE. There are 16 residues in the CDR3. Here the CDR3 reads CASSVVSQGATGELFF.

The J gene is TRBJ2-1, the V gene TRBV4-3; TCRdb designates TRBD1, a call that cannot be tested without DNA. The CDR3 has 15 residues. Germline CDR1 LGHNA, CDR2 YSLEER. The CDR3 is CASSRRGLSYNEQFF.

This chain links TRBV28 with TRBJ2-6; as DNA is missing, the TRBD2 call by TCRdb cannot be tested. The CDR3 covers 14 residues. CDR1 and CDR2 from the germline V gene are MDHEN and SYDVKM. Here the CDR3 reads CASSLRAGANVLTF.

This chain uses TRBV7-2 with TRBJ2-3; no DNA is available, so the TRBD1 call from TCRdb remains unchecked. CDR1 is SGHTA, CDR2 FQGNSA, per germline. The CDR3 has 15 amino acids. Here the CDR3 reads CASSLGDREGDTQYF.